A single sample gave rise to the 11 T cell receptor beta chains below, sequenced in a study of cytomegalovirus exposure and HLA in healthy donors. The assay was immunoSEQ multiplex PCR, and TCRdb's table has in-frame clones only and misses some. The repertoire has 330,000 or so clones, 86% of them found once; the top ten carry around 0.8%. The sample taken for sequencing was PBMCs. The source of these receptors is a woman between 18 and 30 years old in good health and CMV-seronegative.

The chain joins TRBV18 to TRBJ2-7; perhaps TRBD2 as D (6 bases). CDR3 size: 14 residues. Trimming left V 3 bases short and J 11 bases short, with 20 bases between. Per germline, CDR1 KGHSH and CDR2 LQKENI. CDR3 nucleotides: TGTGCCAGCTCACCTGCCGCGGGAACCCAGCTAAAGTACTTC. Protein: CASSPAAGTQLKYF.

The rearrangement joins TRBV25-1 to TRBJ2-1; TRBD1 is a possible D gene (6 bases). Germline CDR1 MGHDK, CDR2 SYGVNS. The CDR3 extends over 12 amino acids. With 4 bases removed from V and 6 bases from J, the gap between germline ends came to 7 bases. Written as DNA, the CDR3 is TGTGCCAGCAGTGGACAGGCCAATGAGCAGTTCTTC. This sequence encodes CASSGQANEQFF.

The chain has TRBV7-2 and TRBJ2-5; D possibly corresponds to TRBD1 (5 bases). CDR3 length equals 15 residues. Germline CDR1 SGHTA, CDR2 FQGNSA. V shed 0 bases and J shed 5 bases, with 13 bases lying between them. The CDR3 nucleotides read TGTGCCAGCAGCTTAGCGCTTCTGGGGCGGGAGACCCAGTACTTC. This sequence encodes CASSLALLGRETQYF.

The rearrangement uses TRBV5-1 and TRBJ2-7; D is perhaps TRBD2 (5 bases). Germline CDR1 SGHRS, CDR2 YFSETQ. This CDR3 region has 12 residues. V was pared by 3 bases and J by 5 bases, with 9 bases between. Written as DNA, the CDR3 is TGCGCCAGCAGCTCCGAGGGCGACGAGCAGTACTTC. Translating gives CASSSEGDEQYF.

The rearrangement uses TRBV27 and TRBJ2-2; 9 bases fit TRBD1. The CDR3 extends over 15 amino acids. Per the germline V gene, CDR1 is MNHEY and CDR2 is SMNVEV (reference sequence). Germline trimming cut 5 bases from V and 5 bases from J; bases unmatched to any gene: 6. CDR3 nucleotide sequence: TGTGCCAGCAGTACGGGACAGGGTCAGACCGGGGAGCTGTTTTTT. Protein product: CASSTGQGQTGELFF.

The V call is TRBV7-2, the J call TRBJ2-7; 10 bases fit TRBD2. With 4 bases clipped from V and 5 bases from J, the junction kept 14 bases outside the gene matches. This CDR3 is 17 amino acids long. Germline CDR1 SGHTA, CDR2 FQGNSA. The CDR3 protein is CASSSQAVLAGAHEQYF. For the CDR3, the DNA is TGTGCCAGCAGCTCGCAAGCGGTGCTAGCGGGAGCCCACGAGCAGTACTTC.

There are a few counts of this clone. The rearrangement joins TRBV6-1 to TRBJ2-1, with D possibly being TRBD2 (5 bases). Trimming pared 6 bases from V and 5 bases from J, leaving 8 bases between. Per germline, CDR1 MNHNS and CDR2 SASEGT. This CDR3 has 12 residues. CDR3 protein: CASRGVNNEQFF. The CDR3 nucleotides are TGTGCCAGCAGGGGAGTAAACAATGAGCAGTTCTTC.

The CDR3, as DNA: TGTGCCAGCAGCCAATACTATCAACTAGACACCGGGGAGCTGTTTTTT. It codes for CASSQYYQLDTGELFF. The genes are TRBV4-2 and TRBJ2-2; D might be TRBD2 (5 bases). The ends were cut back, 2 bases at V and 3 bases at J, with 13 bases in the middle. Germline CDR1 reads LGHNA; CDR2 reads YNFKEQ. CDR3 length: 16 amino acids.

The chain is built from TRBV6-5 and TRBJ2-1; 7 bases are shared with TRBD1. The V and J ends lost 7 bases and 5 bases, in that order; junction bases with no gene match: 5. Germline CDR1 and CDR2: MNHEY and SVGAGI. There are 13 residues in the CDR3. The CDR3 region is CASTRDRDNEQFF. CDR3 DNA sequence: TGTGCCAGCACCCGGGACAGAGACAATGAGCAGTTCTTC.

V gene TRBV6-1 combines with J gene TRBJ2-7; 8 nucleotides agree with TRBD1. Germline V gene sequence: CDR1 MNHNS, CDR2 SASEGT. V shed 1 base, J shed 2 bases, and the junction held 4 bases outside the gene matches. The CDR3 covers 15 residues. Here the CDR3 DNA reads TGTGCCAGCAGTGAAGTGGCAGGGGGCGCCTACGAGCAGTACTTC. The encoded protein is CASSEVAGGAYEQYF.

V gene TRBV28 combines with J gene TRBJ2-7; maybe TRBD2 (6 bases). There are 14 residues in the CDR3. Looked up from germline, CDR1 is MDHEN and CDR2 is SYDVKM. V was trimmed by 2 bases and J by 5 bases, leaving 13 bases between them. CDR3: CASSLLGAGNEQYF. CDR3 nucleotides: TGTGCCAGCAGTTTACTCGGGGCGGGGAACGAGCAGTACTTC. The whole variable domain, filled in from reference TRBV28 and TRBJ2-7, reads DVKVTQSSRYLVKRTGEKVFLECVQDMDHENMFWYRQDPGLGLRLIYFSYDVKMKEKGDIPEGYSVSREKKERFSLILESASTNQTSMYLCASSLLGAGNEQYFGPGTRLTVT.